Listed here are 13 T cell receptor beta chains from one sample, sequenced in a study of CD8 T cells in Susac syndrome. Reverse transcription of about 0.5 to 1 ug RNA used random hexamers. TCRdb reprocessed the immunoSEQ multiplex PCR reads with MiXCR, giving one entry per CDR3 protein. The sample includes about 150,000 distinct CDR3 sequences, about 95% of them seen just once. Sequencing was done on a sample of CD4+ T cells from PBMCs. The receptor set was obtained from a human donor with Susac syndrome.

This rearrangement joins TRBV29-1 to TRBJ1-1; 7 positions agree with TRBD1. Trimming removed 6 bases from V and 0 bases from J; junction bases left unmatched: 4. CDR3 length: 13 amino acids. Germline CDR1 is SQVTM and CDR2 is ANQGSEA. CDR3 in DNA: TGCAGCGTAGACGGGACAGTGAACACTGAAGCTTTCTTT. It yields the protein CSVDGTVNTEAFF.

This sequence joins TRBV19 and TRBJ1-2; 8 bases match TRBD1. V was clipped by 3 bases and J by 8 bases; unmatched bases: 5. Germline V gene lookup returns CDR1 LNHDA and CDR2 SQIVND (reference sequence). CDR3 length: 13 residues. The chain's CDR3 is CASSILDRAGYTF. The CDR3 DNA reads TGTGCCAGTAGTATTCTGGACAGGGCCGGCTACACCTTC.

Here the CDR3 reads CASIAGTSVVDEQFF. Written as DNA, the CDR3 is TGTGCCAGCATCGCCGGGACTAGCGTGGTAGATGAGCAGTTCTTC. The chain has TRBV6-5 and TRBJ2-1; 10 bases match TRBD2. In germline, CDR1 is MNHEY, CDR2 SVGAGI. This CDR3 is 15 amino acids long. V trimming: 7 bases; J trimming: 8 bases; junction bases outside the gene matches: 11.

V usage is TRBV12-3 or TRBV12-4 and J usage is TRBJ1-2, with D perhaps matching TRBD1 (5 bases). The CDR3 extends over 14 amino acids. Trimming removed 6 bases at V and 4 bases at J, with 15 bases between. CDR3 coding DNA: TGTGCCAGCAGCCCCTCGGCAGGGCGCTATGGCTACACCTTC. It codes for CASSPSAGRYGYTF.

The chain carries TRBV7-2 and TRBJ2-3; 8 bases are a match to TRBD2. The CDR3 length is 14 residues. Germline CDR1 and CDR2: SGHTA and FQGNSA. V lost 7 bases, J lost 4 bases, and 7 bases stayed unmatched. DNA of the CDR3: TGTGCCAGCACCGCGGGGGGTACGGCAGATACGCAGTATTTT. It translates to CASTAGGTADTQYF.

The gene calls are TRBV5-1 and TRBJ2-1; TRBD1 is a possible D gene (5 bases). The germline V and J ends were trimmed by 4 bases and 5 bases, with 13 bases remaining between them. The CDR3 spans 14 residues. Germline loops: CDR1 SGHRS, CDR2 YFSETQ. The CDR3 region is CASSRPMGHNEQFF. Here the CDR3 DNA reads TGCGCCAGCAGCCGTCCGATGGGGCACAATGAGCAGTTCTTC. Supplemented by reference TRBV5-1 and TRBJ2-1, the full variable domain reads KAGVTQTPRYLIKTRGQQVTLSCSPISGHRSVSWYQQTPGQGLQFLFEYFSETQRNKGNFPGRFSGRQFSNSRSEMNVSTLELGDSALYLCASSRPMGHNEQFFGPGTRLTVL.

The genes are TRBV12-3 or TRBV12-4 and TRBJ2-3; D possibly corresponds to TRBD1 (6 bases). V was clipped by 6 bases and J by 3 bases, with 16 bases between them. The CDR3 has 15 residues. The CDR3 spells CASRNNRDTTDTQYF. The CDR3 nucleotides read TGTGCCAGCAGGAACAATCGGGACACTACAGATACGCAGTATTTT.

The chain joins TRBV6-6 to TRBJ2-5; D call uncertain. The CDR3 is 12 residues long. Germline V gene sequence: CDR1 MNHNY, CDR2 SVGAGI (reference sequence). V lost 5 bases and J lost 4, with 8 bases in between. This CDR3 reads CASSGVRETQYF. The CDR3 DNA reads as TGTGCCAGCAGTGGGGTGAGAGAGACCCAGTACTTC.

The chain is built from TRBV27 and TRBJ2-7; 7 nucleotides line up with TRBD1. Trimming cost V 5 bases and J 2 bases; bases outside gene matches: 9. Germline V gives CDR1 MNHEY, CDR2 SMNVEV (reference sequence). The CDR3 contains 15 residues. The CDR3 DNA is TGTGCCAGCAGTACACTGACAGGGCCTGCCTACGAGCAGTACTTC. Its translation: CASSTLTGPAYEQYF.

The CDR3 loop is CSARGGGEETQYF. The CDR3 nucleotides read TGCAGTGCTAGAGGCGGGGGGGAAGAGACCCAGTACTTC. This sequence joins TRBV20-1 and TRBJ2-5, with 9 nucleotides matching TRBD2. V was clipped by 1 base and J by 3 bases; unmatched bases: 0. Germline CDR1 reads DFQATT; CDR2 reads SNEGSKA (reference sequence). The CDR3 consists of 13 residues.

This sequence joins TRBV28 and TRBJ2-7; D is perhaps TRBD1 (7 bases). Looked up from germline, CDR1 is MDHEN and CDR2 is SYDVKM. This CDR3 has 15 residues. The ends were cut back, 1 base at V and 7 bases at J, with 17 bases in the middle. The CDR3 DNA follows: TGTGCCAGCAGTTTATCCGTTGCAGGGGGGAAGGAGCAGTACTTC. Translated: CASSLSVAGGKEQYF.

The V gene is TRBV23-1, the J gene TRBJ1-2; no definite D call. TRBV23-1 is marked as an open reading frame, function uncertain. The V end lost 4 bases, the J end lost 8 bases, and 23 bases lay between the germline ends. This CDR3 contains 16 residues. As DNA, the CDR3 is TGCGCCAGCAGTCCGCCCTTGGACGACGACGGCACCGGCTACACCTTC. The encoded protein is CASSPPLDDDGTGYTF.

V is TRBV2 and J is TRBJ2-2, with 10 nucleotides matching TRBD2. Unmatched junction bases numbered 11, after V lost 11 bases and J lost 2 bases. Per germline, CDR1 SNHLY and CDR2 FYNNEI. This CDR3 contains 16 residues. Here the CDR3 DNA reads TGTGCCGCCCGGGGTAGCGGGGGGCCCAACACCGGGGAGCTGTTTTTT. Translated: CAARGSGGPNTGELFF.